What follows are 19 T cell receptor beta chains derived from one specimen sequenced in a study of vaccination and CD4 T cells after COVID-19. The Oncomine TCR Beta short-read assay was applied to DNA of cultured CD4+ T cells. One entry per CDR3 protein, called by TCRdb with MiXCR from the PCR reads. The table shows over 2,500 distinct CDR3 sequences, with about 24% occurring only once. Treatment: roughly nine-day PBMC culture with coronavirus spike peptide pools or control peptides (ViraFEST assay). Their recognized antigens are unknown. The specimen was CD4+ T cells from blood, cultured in vitro, collected after SARS-CoV-2 vaccination. These receptor sequences come from a human donor who had recovered from COVID-19.

This clonotype showed up just a few times. This chain links TRBV28 with TRBJ2-7; the match to TRBD2 covers 8 bases. The CDR3 loop spans 15 amino acids. The V gene end was trimmed by 3 bases and the J gene end by 6 bases; junction bases not matched to a gene: 10. The V gene's germline CDR1 is MDHEN and CDR2 SYDVKM. The CDR3 spells CASSLLGRGGTEQYF. In DNA, the CDR3 is TGTGCCAGCAGTTTGTTAGGCCGCGGGGGGACCGAGCAGTACTTC. The full variable domain, in which reference TRBV28 and TRBJ2-7 provide the parts outside the CDR3, is DVKVTQSSRYLVKRTGEKVFLECVQDMDHENMFWYRQDPGLGLRLIYFSYDVKMKEKGDIPEGYSVSREKKERFSLILESASTNQTSMYLCASSLLGRGGTEQYFGPGTRLTVT.

The J gene is TRBJ1-1, the V gene TRBV20-1, with D possibly TRBD1 on 5 matching bases. Per the germline V gene, CDR1 is DFQATT and CDR2 is SNEGSKA (reference sequence). CDR3 length equals 13 residues. Trimming removed 2 bases at V and 2 bases at J, with 9 bases between. The CDR3 sequence is CSARQGGNTEAFF. As DNA, the CDR3 is TGCAGTGCTAGACAGGGTGGCAACACTGAAGCTTTCTTT.

This clonotype was seen more than once but under ten times. The rearrangement links TRBV6-1 to TRBJ1-2, with D maybe TRBD1 (5 bases). The V gene's germline CDR1 is MNHNS and CDR2 SASEGT. CDR3 length: 14 residues. V lost 1 base and J lost 8, with 14 bases in between. CDR3 sequence (DNA): TGTGCCAGCAGTGAAGGGCAGGGTTCTCGGGGCTACACCTTC. Protein: CASSEGQGSRGYTF.

This clonotype was found a few times. V is TRBV27 and J is TRBJ1-5, with D hard to call. Per germline, CDR1 MNHEY and CDR2 SMNVEV (reference sequence). Between the trimmed V and J ends, which lost 4 bases and 2 bases, there was a span of 9 bases. The CDR3 sequence is 14 residues long. CDR3 DNA sequence: TGTGCCAGCAGTTCCATTGGGGGCAATCAGCCCCAGCATTTT. It translates to CASSSIGGNQPQHF.

Within the sample, this clonotype is medium-sized (0.01 to 0.1%). The chain couples TRBV7-2 to TRBJ2-2; D may correspond to TRBD1 or TRBD2 (5 bases each). V lost 1 base, J lost 13 bases, and 13 bases lay in between. The CDR3 consists of 13 residues. CDR1 and CDR2 from the germline V gene are SGHTA and FQGNSA. The chain's CDR3 is CASSLGPAGRLFF. DNA of the CDR3: TGTGCCAGCAGCTTAGGGCCGGCAGGGAGGCTGTTTTTT. Supplemented by reference TRBV7-2 and TRBJ2-2, the full variable domain reads GAGVSQSPSNKVTEKGKDVELRCDPISGHTALYWYRQSLGQGLEFLIYFQGNSAPDKSGLPSDRFSAERTGGSVSTLTIQRTQQEDSAVYLCASSLGPAGRLFFGEGSRLTVL.

The V gene is TRBV20-1, the J gene TRBJ1-5; a possible D gene is TRBD1 (6 bases). V lost 2 bases to trimming and J lost 3 bases, with 17 bases between them. The CDR3 spans 16 residues. Per germline, CDR1 DFQATT and CDR2 SNEGSKA (reference sequence). CDR3 loop: CSARTLTGRVNQPQHF. The CDR3 DNA is TGCAGTGCTAGAACCCTGACAGGCAGAGTCAATCAGCCCCAGCATTTT.

The CDR3: CASLTRGLGYGYTF. The CDR3 DNA reads as TGTGCCAGCCTGACCCGGGGTTTGGGCTATGGCTACACCTTC. V gene TRBV6-1 combines with J gene TRBJ1-2; D is ambiguous. The CDR3 sequence is 14 residues long. V was cut by 8 bases and J by 4 bases, with 17 bases left in between. Germline loops: CDR1 MNHNS, CDR2 SASEGT.

This clonotype was seen at least ten times. The rearrangement uses TRBV20-1 and TRBJ2-7, with D perhaps matching TRBD2 (5 bases). Germline-derived CDR1 and CDR2 are DFQATT and SNEGSKA (reference sequence). The CDR3 contains 15 residues. V dropped 4 bases and J dropped 2 bases, with 18 bases sitting between them. This CDR3 reads CSATIVAGSPYEQYF. The CDR3 DNA reads TGCAGTGCTACAATCGTCGCGGGTTCACCCTACGAGCAGTACTTC.

By proportion, this clonotype is large. This rearrangement joins TRBV27 to TRBJ2-1; TRBD2 matches 9 bases. The ends lost 6 bases at V and 4 bases at J; junction bases unmatched: 4. The CDR3 loop spans 14 amino acids. Germline CDR1 reads MNHEY; CDR2 reads SMNVEV (reference sequence). The DNA of the CDR3 is TGTGCCAGCAGAGGCGGGGGGGATTACAATGAGCAGTTCTTC. This codes for CASRGGGDYNEQFF.

The genes are TRBV5-8 and TRBJ1-2, with TRBD1 as a possible D gene (6 bases). This CDR3 comprises 12 residues. V dropped 6 bases and J dropped 5 bases, with 11 bases sitting between them. Germline values: CDR1 SGHTS, CDR2 YDEGEE. The CDR3 spells CASTQGRYGYTF. The CDR3 DNA reads TGTGCCAGCACGCAGGGGCGGTATGGCTACACCTTC. Together with reference TRBV5-8 and TRBJ1-2, the CDR3 gives the full variable domain: EAGVTQSPTHLIKTRGQQATLRCSPISGHTSVYWYQQALGLGLQFLLWYDEGEERNRGNFPPRFSGRQFPNYSSELNVNALELEDSALYLCASTQGRYGYTFGSGTRLTVV.

This clonotype was picked up many times. V usage is TRBV20-1 and J usage is TRBJ2-7, with D possibly being TRBD2 (5 bases). This CDR3 is built from 14 residues. Trimming took off 5 bases at V and 3 bases at J, with 17 bases between the two ends. CDR1 is DFQATT and CDR2 is SNEGSKA in the germline V gene (reference sequence). The DNA for the CDR3 is TGCAGTGCTCGTCCCGGGAACCTCTTCTACGAGCAGTACTTC. Translating gives CSARPGNLFYEQYF.

This clonotype showed up many times. V usage is TRBV7-9 and J usage is TRBJ1-2; TRBD1 matches at 7 bases. Germline V gene sequence: CDR1 SEHNR, CDR2 FQNEAQ (reference sequence). CDR3 size: 13 residues. V was clipped by 5 bases and J by 7 bases; unmatched bases: 7. The CDR3 DNA sequence: TGTGCCAGCAGCCTCAGACAGGGCTTTGGCTACACCTTC. Its translation: CASSLRQGFGYTF.

This clonotype was counted only a few times. This rearrangement joins TRBV24-1 to TRBJ1-2; D call uncertain. V was cut by 2 bases and J by 2 bases, with 11 bases left in between. The CDR3 covers 15 residues. Germline CDR1 and CDR2: KGHDR and SFDVKD. The CDR3 here is CATSDYKGRNYGYTF. CDR3 DNA: TGTGCCACCAGTGATTATAAAGGGAGGAACTATGGCTACACCTTC.

In its sample, this clonotype was seen a few times. The genes are TRBV6-1 and TRBJ2-3; D tentatively reads TRBD1 or TRBD2 (6 bases each). V lost 6 bases and J lost 7, with 11 bases in between. The CDR3 is 12 residues long. Germline V gives CDR1 MNHNS, CDR2 SASEGT. This CDR3 is CASSKGGHTQYF. Here the CDR3 DNA reads TGTGCCAGCAGCAAAGGGGGGCATACGCAGTATTTT.

Concerning this clonotype itself: With a much larger clone just one base away, this may be a read error. V and J are TRBV7-2 and TRBJ2-7; TRBD1 matches 9 bases. This CDR3 has 15 residues. The germline V gene has CDR1 SGHTA and CDR2 FQGNSA. The CDR3 spells CASRGQGPNTYERYF. The CDR3 nucleotides are TGTGCCAGCCGGGGACAGGGACCGAACACCTACGAGCGGTACTTC. The full variable domain, rest sourced from reference TRBV7-2 and TRBJ2-7, is GAGVSQSPSNKVTEKGKDVELRCDPISGHTALYWYRQSLGQGLEFLIYFQGNSAPDKSGLPSDRFSAERTGGSVSTLTIQRTQQEDSAVYLCASRGQGPNTYERYFGPGTRLTVT.

The chain links TRBV6-1 to TRBJ1-1; D not resolved. CDR3 length: 16 amino acids. V was shortened by 2 bases and J by 4 bases, with 17 bases between the two germline ends. The germline gives CDR1 MNHNS, CDR2 SASEGT. CDR3 coding DNA: TGTGCCAGCAGTGAATTAGGACTGGTTGGAGCCACTGAAGCTTTCTTT. It translates to CASSELGLVGATEAFF.

This chain joins TRBV7-3 and TRBJ2-6; D uncertain. Deletions cut 5 bases from V and 3 bases from J, with 14 bases between. This CDR3 is built from 16 residues. The germline V gene has CDR1 SGHTA and CDR2 FQGTGA. The CDR3 protein is CASSLPGRRGANVLTF. The CDR3 DNA sequence: TGTGCCAGCAGCCTCCCGGGCAGACGTGGGGCCAACGTCCTGACTTTC.

Ten or more counts support this clonotype. This chain uses TRBV20-1 with TRBJ1-6; 10 positions match TRBD1. CDR1 is DFQATT and CDR2 is SNEGSKA in the germline V gene (reference sequence). The junction had 9 bases not matched to a gene; V was cut back by 6 bases and J by 7 bases. The CDR3 extends over 15 amino acids. The chain's CDR3 is CSAFTPGQGNSPLHF. CDR3 nucleotide sequence: TGCAGTGCCTTTACCCCGGGACAGGGGAATTCACCCCTCCACTTT.

This clonotype was found a few times. V gene TRBV6-4 combines with J gene TRBJ1-6, with TRBD1 matching over 9 bases. Germline V gene lookup returns CDR1 MRHNA and CDR2 SNTAGT. Trimming took 6 bases from V and 7 from J; bases not matched to a gene: 4. CDR3 length: 14 residues. The CDR3 here is CASREDRGNSPLHF. The DNA for the CDR3 is TGTGCCAGCAGAGAGGACAGGGGCAATTCACCCCTCCACTTT.